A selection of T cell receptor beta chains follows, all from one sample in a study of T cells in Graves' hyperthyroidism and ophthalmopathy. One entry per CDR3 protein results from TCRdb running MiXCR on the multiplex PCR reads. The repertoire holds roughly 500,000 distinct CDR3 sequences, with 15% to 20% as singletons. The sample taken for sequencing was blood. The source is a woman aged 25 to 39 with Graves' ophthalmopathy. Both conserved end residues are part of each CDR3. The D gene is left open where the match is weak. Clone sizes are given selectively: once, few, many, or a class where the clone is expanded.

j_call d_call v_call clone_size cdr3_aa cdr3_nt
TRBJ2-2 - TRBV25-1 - CASSESGRKDKNTGELFF TGTGCCAGCAGTGAATCGGGCAGAAAAGACAAGAACACCGGGGAGCTGTTTTTT
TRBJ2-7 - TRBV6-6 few CASSYSQDYEQYF TGTGCCAGCAGTTACTCGCAGGACTACGAGCAGTACTTC
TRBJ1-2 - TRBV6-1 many CASSYAAGEISDGYTF TGTGCCAGCAGCTACGCCGCAGGGGAAATTTCGGATGGCTACACCTTC
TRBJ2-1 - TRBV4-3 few CASSQEWAGRNEQFF TGCGCCAGCAGCCAAGAATGGGCGGGACGAAATGAGCAGTTCTTC
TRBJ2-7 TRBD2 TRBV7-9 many CASLLAGADEQYF TGTGCCAGCTTACTAGCGGGGGCTGACGAGCAGTACTTC
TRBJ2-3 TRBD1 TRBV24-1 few CATSDPRYQQGHSTDTQYF TGTGCCACCAGTGATCCCCGCTACCAACAGGGGCATAGCACAGATACGCAGTATTTT
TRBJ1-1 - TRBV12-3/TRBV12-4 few CASSLLGSPGKAFF TGTGCCAGCAGTTTATTGGGTTCTCCAGGGAAAGCTTTCTTT
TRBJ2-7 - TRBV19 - CASSIGQGSAGVSEQYF TGTGCCAGTAGTATAGGGCAGGGGTCGGCGGGAGTAAGTGAGCAGTACTTC
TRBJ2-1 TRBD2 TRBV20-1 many CSAPTSGKKNEQFF TGCAGTGCACCGACTAGCGGGAAAAAGAATGAGCAGTTCTTC
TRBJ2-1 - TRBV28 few CASSFTRGAYNEQFF TGTGCCAGCAGTTTTACCAGGGGCGCCTACAATGAGCAGTTCTTC
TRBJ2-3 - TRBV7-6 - CASSFRGAGSSDTQYF TGTGCCAGCAGCTTCAGGGGGGCCGGGAGCTCAGATACGCAGTATTTT
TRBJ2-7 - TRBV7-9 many CASSYISSPYEQYF TGTGCCAGCAGTTATATTAGTTCCCCCTACGAGCAGTACTTC
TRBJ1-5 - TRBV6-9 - CASRYPRDHYSNQSQHF TGTGCCAGCAGGTACCCCCGGGACCACTATAGCAATCAGTCCCAGCATTTT
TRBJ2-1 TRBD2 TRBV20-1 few CSTGAGGDWEQFF TGCAGTACGGGAGCGGGAGGTGATTGGGAGCAGTTCTTC